The following is a T cell receptor (beta chain) sequence with its context. The data were taken from a study of blood T cell repertoires in COVID-19. Whole-study context: Collection of acute and convalescent COVID-19 samples took place in the United States, Italy and Spain.

Germline loops: CDR1 SGHNT, CDR2 YYREEE (reference sequence). J was trimmed by 0 bases and V by 1 base; bases with no gene match: 6. CDR3 length equals 18 residues. Authors' analysis steps: Estimates of nucleated cell counts were drawn from the amplification of reference gene primers. Only in-frame clones appear in the TCRdb table, and some are missing; sequencing was by immunoSEQ multiplex PCR. The D gene and trimming were derived from the DNA, and the V and J assignments and clone size from that table. Of tens of thousands of clones in the sample, around 82% were seen once. This clonotype was obtained from a human donor in a cohort sampled during active COVID-19. Sample: peripheral blood. The chain recombines TRBV5-4 with TRBJ2-6, with 8 bases lining up with TRBD2. The chain's CDR3 is CASSLKLAVSSGANVLTF. The DNA of the CDR3 is TGTGCCAGCAGCTTGAAACTAGCGGTATCCTCTGGGGCCAACGTCCTGACTTTC. Together with reference TRBV5-4 and TRBJ2-6, the CDR3 gives the full variable domain: ETGVTQSPTHLIKTRGQQVTLRCSSQSGHNTVSWYQQALGQGPQFIFQYYREEENGRGNFPPRFSGLQFPNYSSELNVNALELDDSALYLCASSLKLAVSSGANVLTFGAGSRLTVL.